This TCR beta chain is drawn from a study of T-cell memory formation after mild COVID-19 listed by TCRdb under 2021. Background on the whole study: Most TCR sequence clusters were specific to one of the two donors. Longitudinal TCRalpha and TCRbeta repertoire sequencing tracked T-cell clones expanding and contracting after mild COVID-19 in a couple of donors. Two young, previously healthy adult volunteers, one female and one male, were included in the cohort.

On this clonotype: Its recognized antigen is unknown. No base quality values were provided; no much bigger clone lies one nucleotide off.

CDR1 and CDR2, looked up from the germline V gene, are SGHTA and FQGNSA. V loses 4 bases of germline sequence and J loses 3 bases, and the interval between the two ends is 16 bases. Reading from cysteine to phenylalanine, the CDR3 counts 16 amino acids. The retained sequence is limited to the CDR3, 48 bases, with the frame set at the first base. Broad study findings and their caveats: SARS-CoV-2 specificity was not confirmed for the second-wave clones peaking on day 37. Clones contracting from day 15 to 85 had balanced CD4/CD8 phenotypes, while a second wave expanding from day 15 to 37 was biased towards CD4+. Only two mild cases were covered in the study, and larger cohorts including severe cases with pre-infection samples were considered necessary. Contracting CD4+ clones were located mainly in the CM and EM memory subsets, whereas CD8+ clones were found to be enriched in EMRA. Some responding clones were detected in pre-infection memory, which suggested that pre-existing cross-reactive memory T cells had joined the SARS-CoV-2 response.

Sequencing relied on an Illumina NovaSeq 6000. TCRalpha and TCRbeta cDNA libraries were built by 5'RACE with constant-segment primers, adding sample barcodes and unique molecular identifiers. RNA was extracted from every sample with Trizol reagent. Libraries were amplified in two PCR steps, with a second sample barcode and Illumina TruSeq adapters added in the second step. The libraries were sequenced on an Illumina NovaSeq using 2 x 150 bp paired-end reads. On the authors' methods: Demultiplexing of reads and collapsing into UMI-guided consensus sequences were performed with migec v1.2.7. Using mixcr v2.1.11, UMI consensuses were aligned to TRA and TRB V and J templates and then assembled into clonotypes. Clonotypes were classified as expanded or contracted when called significant by both edgeR and NoisET, with noise models trained on biological replicates. For edgeR calls, the thresholds were a false discovery rate-adjusted p below 0.01 and a log2 fold-change of 1. As an exploratory analysis of dynamics, max-normalized trajectories of the 1000 most abundant clonotypes were examined by PCA with hierarchical clustering. Separately sequenced CD4+ and CD8+ repertoires were used to assign the CD4 or CD8 phenotype of responding clones. The public reads were reprocessed in TCRdb via fastp at Q25 and MiXCR, keeping in-frame beta chains. Rows are unified per CDR3 protein, each entry keeping the most common DNA and genes. These V and J calls derive from TCRdb rather than the authors' analysis. This sample holds 250,000 to 350,000 distinct CDR3 sequences; 15% to 20% were observed only once. The ten largest clonotypes hold roughly 25% of the sample.

Ficoll-Paque density gradient centrifugation was the method used to isolate PBMCs. The sequence links TRBV7-2 to TRBJ2-4; matching of 6 bases hints at TRBD2 as the D gene. Input material: PBMCs or a T cell subset sorted from them (not recorded which). This sequence was found in a young man who had mild COVID-19 (a few samples of this study predate the infection). The sample titles of this study are shuffled in the database, so cell type and time point are left out; the donor was told from shared clones. CDR3 sequence: CASSSGLGMGKNIQYF. The DNA reads TGTGCCAGCAGCTCGGGACTCGGGATGGGCAAAAACATTCAGTACTTC.